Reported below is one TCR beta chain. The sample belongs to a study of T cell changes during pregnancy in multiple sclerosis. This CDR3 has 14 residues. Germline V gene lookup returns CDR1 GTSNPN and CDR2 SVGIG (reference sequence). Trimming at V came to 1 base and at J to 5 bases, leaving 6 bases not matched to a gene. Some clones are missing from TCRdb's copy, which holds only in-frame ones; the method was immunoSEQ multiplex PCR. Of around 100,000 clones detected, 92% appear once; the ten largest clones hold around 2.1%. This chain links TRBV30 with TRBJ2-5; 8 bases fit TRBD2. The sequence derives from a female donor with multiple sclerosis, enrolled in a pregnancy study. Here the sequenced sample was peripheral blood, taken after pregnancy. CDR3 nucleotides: TGTGCCTGGAGTGCAGGACTAGCTGGGGAGACCCAGTACTTC. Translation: CAWSAGLAGETQYF.